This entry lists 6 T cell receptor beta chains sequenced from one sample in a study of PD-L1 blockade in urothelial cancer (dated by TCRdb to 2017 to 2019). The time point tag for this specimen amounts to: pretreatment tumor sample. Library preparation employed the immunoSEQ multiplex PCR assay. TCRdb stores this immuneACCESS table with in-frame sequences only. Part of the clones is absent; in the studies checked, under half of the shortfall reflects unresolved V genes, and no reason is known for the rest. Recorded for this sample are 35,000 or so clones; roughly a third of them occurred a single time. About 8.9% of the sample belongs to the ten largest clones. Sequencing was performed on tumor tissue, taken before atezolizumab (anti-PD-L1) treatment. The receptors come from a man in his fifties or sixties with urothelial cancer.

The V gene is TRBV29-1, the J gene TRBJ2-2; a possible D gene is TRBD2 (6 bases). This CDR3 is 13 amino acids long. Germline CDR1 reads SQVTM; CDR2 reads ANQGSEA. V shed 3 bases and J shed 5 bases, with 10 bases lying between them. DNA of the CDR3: TGCAGCGTTGATCCCCGGGGGACCGGGGAGCTGTTTTTT. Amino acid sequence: CSVDPRGTGELFF.

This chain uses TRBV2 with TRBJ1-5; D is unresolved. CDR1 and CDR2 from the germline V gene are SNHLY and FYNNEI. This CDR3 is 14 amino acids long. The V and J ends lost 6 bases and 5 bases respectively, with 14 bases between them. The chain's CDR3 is CASSPFIADQPQHF. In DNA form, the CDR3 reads TGTGCCAGCAGCCCCTTTATAGCAGATCAGCCCCAGCATTTT.

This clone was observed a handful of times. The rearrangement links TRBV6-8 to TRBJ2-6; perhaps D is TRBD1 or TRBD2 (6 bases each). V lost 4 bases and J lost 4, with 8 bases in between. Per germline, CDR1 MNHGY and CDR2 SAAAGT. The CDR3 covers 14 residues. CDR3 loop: CASSSGAGANVLTF. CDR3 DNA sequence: TGTGCCAGCAGTTCGGGGGCCGGGGCCAACGTCCTGACTTTC.

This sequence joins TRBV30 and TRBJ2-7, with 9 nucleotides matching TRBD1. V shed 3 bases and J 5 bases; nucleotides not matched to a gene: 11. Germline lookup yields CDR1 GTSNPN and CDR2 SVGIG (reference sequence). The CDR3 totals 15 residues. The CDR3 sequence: CAWSGPGQGYHEQYF. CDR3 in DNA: TGTGCCTGGAGCGGACCGGGACAGGGTTACCACGAGCAGTACTTC. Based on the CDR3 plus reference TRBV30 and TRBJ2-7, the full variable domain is SQTIHQWPATLVQPVGSPLSLECTVEGTSNPNLYWYRQAAGRGLQLLFYSVGIGQISSEVPQNLSASRPQDRQFILSSKKLLLSDSGFYLCAWSGPGQGYHEQYFGPGTRLTVT.

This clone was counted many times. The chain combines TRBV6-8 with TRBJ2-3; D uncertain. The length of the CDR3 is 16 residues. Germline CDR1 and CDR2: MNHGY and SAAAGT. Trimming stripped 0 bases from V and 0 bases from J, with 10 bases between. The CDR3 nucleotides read TGTGCCAGCAGTTACTCGGGCAAACTTAGCACAGATACGCAGTATTTT. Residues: CASSYSGKLSTDTQYF.

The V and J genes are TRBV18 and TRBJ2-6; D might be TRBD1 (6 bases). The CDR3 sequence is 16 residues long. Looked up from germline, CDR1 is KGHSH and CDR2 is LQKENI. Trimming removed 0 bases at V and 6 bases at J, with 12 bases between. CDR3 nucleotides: TGTGCCAGCTCACCACCGCCAGGGACAACGGCCAACGTCCTGACTTTC. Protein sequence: CASSPPPGTTANVLTF. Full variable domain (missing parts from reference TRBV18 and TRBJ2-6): NAGVMQNPRHLVRRRGQEARLRCSPMKGHSHVYWYRQLPEEGLKFMVYLQKENIIDESGMPKERFSAEFPKEGPSILRIQQVVRGDSAAYFCASSPPPGTTANVLTFGAGSRLTVL.